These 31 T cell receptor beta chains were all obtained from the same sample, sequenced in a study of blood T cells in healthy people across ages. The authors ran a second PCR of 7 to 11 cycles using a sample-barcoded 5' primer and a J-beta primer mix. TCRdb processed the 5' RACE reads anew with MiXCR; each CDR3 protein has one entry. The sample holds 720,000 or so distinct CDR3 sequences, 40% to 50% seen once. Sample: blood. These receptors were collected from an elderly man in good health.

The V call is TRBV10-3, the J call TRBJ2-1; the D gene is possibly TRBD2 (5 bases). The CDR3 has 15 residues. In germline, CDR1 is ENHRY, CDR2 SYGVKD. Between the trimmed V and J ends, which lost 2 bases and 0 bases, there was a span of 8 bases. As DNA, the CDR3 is TGTGCCATCAGTGAGGGAGGCGTCTCCTACAATGAGCAGTTCTTC. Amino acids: CAISEGGVSYNEQFF.

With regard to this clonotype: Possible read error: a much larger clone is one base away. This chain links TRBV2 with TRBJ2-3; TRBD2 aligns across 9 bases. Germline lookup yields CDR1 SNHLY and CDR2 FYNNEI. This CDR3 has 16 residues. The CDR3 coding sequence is TGTGCCAGCAGACCCCGTAGCGGGGGTATTGCAGATACGCGGTATTTT. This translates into CASRPRSGGIADTRYF.

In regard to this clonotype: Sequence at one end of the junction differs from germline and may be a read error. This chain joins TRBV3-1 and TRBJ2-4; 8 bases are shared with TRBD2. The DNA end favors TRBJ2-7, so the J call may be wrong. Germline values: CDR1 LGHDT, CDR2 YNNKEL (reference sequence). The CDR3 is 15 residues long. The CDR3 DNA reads TGTACCAGCAGCCGACCCGGGACTAGAACCTACGAGCAGTACTTC. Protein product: CTSSRPGTRTYEQYF.

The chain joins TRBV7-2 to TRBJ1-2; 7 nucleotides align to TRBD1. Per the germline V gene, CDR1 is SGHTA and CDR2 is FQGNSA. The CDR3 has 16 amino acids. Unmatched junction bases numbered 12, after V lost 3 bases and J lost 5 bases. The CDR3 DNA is TGTGCCAGCAGCTTCTCAGGACAGGTCTCTTCGTATGGCTACACCTTC. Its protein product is CASSFSGQVSSYGYTF.

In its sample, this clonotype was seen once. Here the CDR3 DNA reads TGCGCCAGCAGCTTGGATGGGGCATTGAGTGAGCAGTACTTC. This encodes CASSLDGALSEQYF. The chain links TRBV5-1 to TRBJ2-7, with D possibly TRBD1 on 5 matching bases. V shed 0 bases and J shed 7 bases, with 14 bases lying between them. Germline V gene lookup returns CDR1 SGHRS and CDR2 YFSETQ. The length of the CDR3 is 14 residues.

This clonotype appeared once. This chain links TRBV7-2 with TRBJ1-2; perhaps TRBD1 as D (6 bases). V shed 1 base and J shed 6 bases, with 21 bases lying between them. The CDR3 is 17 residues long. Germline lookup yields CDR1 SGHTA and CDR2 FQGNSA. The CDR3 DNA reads TGTGCCAGCAGCTTAGACGTGGTTGGGGGCAGGCCCAATGGCTACACCTTC. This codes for CASSLDVVGGRPNGYTF.

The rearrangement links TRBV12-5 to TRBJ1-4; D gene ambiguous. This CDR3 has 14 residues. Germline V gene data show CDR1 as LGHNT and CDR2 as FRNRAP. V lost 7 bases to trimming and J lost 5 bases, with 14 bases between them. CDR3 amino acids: CASDSGSNNEKLFF. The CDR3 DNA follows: TGTGCTAGTGATTCGGGCTCAAACAATGAAAAACTGTTTTTT.

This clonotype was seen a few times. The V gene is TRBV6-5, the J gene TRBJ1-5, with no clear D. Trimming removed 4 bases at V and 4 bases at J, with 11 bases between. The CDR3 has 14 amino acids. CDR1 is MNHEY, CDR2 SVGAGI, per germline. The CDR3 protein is CASSSYRSNQPQHF. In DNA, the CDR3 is TGTGCCAGCAGTTCATACCGGTCTAATCAGCCCCAGCATTTT.

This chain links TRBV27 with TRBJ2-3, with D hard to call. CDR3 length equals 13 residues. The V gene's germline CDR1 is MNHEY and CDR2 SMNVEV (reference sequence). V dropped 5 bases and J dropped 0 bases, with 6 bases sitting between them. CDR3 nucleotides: TGTGCCAGCAGTCACGCTAGCACAGATACGCAGTATTTT. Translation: CASSHASTDTQYF.

The CDR3 nucleotides are TGCAGTGCTTCCCGAGGGGCGCCAGGGACTAGCGGATCCTACGAGCAGTACTTC. Its translation: CSASRGAPGTSGSYEQYF. J is TRBJ2-7 and V is TRBV20-1; 11 bases map to TRBD2. The CDR3 is 18 residues long. The ends lost 5 bases at V and 1 base at J; junction bases unmatched: 16. Germline V CDR1 and CDR2: DFQATT, SNEGSKA (reference sequence).

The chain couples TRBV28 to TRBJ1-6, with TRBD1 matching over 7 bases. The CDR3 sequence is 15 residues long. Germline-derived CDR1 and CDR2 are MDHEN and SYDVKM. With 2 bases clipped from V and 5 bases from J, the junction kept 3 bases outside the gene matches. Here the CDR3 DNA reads TGTGCCAGCAGTTTAGCTGACAGGGATAATTCACCCCTCCACTTT. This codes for CASSLADRDNSPLHF.

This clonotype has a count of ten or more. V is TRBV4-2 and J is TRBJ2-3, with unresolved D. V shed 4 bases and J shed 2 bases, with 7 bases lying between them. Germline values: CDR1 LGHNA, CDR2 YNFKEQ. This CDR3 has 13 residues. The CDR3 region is CASSPSPTDTQYF. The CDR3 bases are TGTGCCAGCAGCCCGTCCCCCACAGATACGCAGTATTTT.

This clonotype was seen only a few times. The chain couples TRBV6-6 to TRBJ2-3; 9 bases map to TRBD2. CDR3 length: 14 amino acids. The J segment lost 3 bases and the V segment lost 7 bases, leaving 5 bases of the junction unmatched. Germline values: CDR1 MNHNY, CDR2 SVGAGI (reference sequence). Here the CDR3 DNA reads TGTGCCAGCAATCCGCGGGGGGGTACAGATACGCAGTATTTT. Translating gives CASNPRGGTDTQYF.

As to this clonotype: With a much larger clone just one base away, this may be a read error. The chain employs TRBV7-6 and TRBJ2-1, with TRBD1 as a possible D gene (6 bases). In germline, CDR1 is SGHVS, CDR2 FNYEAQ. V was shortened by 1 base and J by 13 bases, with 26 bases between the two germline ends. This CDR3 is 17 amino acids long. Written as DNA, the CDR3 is TGTGCCAGCAGCTTAGGGGAGCAGGGACAATACCAAGAGACCCAGTTCTTC. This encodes CASSLGEQGQYQETQFF.

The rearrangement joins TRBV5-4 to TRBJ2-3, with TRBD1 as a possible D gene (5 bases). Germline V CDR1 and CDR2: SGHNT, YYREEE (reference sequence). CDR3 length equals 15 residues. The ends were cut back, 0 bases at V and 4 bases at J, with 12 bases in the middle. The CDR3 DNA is TGTGCCAGCAGCTTGGGGCAGGGCGCCGCAGATACGCAGTATTTT. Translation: CASSLGQGAADTQYF.

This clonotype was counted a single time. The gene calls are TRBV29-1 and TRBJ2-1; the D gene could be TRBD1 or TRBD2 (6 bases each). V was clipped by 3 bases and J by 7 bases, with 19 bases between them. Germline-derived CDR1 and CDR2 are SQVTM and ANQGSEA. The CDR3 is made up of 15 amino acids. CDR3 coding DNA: TGCAGCGTTGAGGGGGACAAGGGGGGTTTGAATGAGCAGTTCTTC. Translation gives CSVEGDKGGLNEQFF.

CDR3 nucleotides: TGTGCCAGCAGTGTAAGGGAGGGCCAGGAGACCCAGTACTTC. Translating gives CASSVREGQETQYF. This sequence joins TRBV25-1 and TRBJ2-5; the match to TRBD2 covers 7 bases. Trimming cost V 4 bases and J 5 bases; bases outside gene matches: 7. The CDR3 spans 14 residues. The V gene's germline CDR1 is MGHDK and CDR2 SYGVNS.

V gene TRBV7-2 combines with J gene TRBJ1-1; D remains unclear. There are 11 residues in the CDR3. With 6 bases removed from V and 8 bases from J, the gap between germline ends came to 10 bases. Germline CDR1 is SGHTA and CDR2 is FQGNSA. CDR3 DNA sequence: TGTGCCAGCAGAGCCATTAAGGAAGCTTTCTTT. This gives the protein CASRAIKEAFF.

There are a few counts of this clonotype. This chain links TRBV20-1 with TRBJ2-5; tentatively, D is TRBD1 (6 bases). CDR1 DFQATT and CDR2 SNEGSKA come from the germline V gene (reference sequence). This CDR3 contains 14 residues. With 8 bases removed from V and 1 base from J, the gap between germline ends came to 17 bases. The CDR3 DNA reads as TGCAGTTCCCCCCCAGACAGGAGCCAAGAGACCCAGTACTTC. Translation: CSSPPDRSQETQYF.

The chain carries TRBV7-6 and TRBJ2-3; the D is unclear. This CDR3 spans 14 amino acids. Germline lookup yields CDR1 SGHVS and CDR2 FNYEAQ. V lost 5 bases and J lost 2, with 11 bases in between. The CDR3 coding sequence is TGTGCCAGCAGCAAGATGGGGTCCACAGATACGCAGTATTTT. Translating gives CASSKMGSTDTQYF.

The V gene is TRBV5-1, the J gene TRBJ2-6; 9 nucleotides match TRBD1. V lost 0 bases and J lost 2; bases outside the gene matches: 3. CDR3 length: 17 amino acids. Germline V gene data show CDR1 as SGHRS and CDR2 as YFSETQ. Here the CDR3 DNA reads TGCGCCAGCAGCTTGGCGCGACAGGGGGCTGGGGCCAACGTCCTGACTTTC. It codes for CASSLARQGAGANVLTF.

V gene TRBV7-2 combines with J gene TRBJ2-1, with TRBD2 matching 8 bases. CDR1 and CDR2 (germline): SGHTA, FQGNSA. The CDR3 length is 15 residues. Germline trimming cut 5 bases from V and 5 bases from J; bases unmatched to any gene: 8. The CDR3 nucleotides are TGTGCCAGCAGCGCCCCAGCGGGAGATCACAATGAGCAGTTCTTC. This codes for CASSAPAGDHNEQFF.

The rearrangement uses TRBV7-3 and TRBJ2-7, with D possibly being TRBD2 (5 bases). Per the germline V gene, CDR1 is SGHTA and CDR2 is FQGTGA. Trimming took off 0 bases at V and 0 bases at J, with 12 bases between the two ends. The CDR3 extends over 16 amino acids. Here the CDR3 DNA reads TGTGCCAGCAGCTTAACCGCAGCGGTAAACTCCTACGAGCAGTACTTC. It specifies CASSLTAAVNSYEQYF. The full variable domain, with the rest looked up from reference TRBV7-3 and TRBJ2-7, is GAGVSQTPSNKVTEKGKYVELRCDPISGHTALYWYRQSLGQGPEFLIYFQGTGAADDSGLPNDRFFAVRPEGSVSTLKIQRTERGDSAVYLCASSLTAAVNSYEQYFGPGTRLTVT.

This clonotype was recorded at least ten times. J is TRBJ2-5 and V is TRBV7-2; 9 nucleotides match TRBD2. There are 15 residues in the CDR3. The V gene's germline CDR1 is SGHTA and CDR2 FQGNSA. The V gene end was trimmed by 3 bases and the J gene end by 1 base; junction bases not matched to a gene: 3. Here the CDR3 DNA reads TGTGCCAGCAGCTTTGGGCGGGGGGGCCAAGAGACCCAGTACTTC. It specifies CASSFGRGGQETQYF. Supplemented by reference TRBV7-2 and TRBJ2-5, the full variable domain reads GAGVSQSPSNKVTEKGKDVELRCDPISGHTALYWYRQSLGQGLEFLIYFQGNSAPDKSGLPSDRFSAERTGGSVSTLTIQRTQQEDSAVYLCASSFGRGGQETQYFGPGTRLLVL.

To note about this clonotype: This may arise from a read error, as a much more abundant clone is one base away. The DNA for the CDR3 is TGTGCCAGCAGTTACTTCGGCTTCGGTGCGCAGTTCTTC. It specifies CASSYFGFGAQFF. This chain uses TRBV6-2 or TRBV6-3 with TRBJ2-1, with no clear D. Trimming removed 1 base at V and 12 bases at J, with 13 bases between. Germline V gene data show CDR1 as MNHEY and CDR2 as SVGEGT. The CDR3 has 13 residues.

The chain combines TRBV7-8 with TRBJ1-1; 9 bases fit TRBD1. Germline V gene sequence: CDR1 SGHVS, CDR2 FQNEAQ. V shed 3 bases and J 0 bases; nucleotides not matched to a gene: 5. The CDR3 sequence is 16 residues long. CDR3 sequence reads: CASSFVQGAMNTEAFF. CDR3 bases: TGTGCCAGCAGCTTCGTACAGGGGGCGATGAACACTGAAGCTTTCTTT. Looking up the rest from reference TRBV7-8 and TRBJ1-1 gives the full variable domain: GAGVSQSPRYKVAKRGQDVALRCDPISGHVSLFWYQQALGQGPEFLTYFQNEAQLDKSGLPSDRFFAERPEGSVSTLKIQRTQQEDSAVYLCASSFVQGAMNTEAFFGQGTRLTVV.

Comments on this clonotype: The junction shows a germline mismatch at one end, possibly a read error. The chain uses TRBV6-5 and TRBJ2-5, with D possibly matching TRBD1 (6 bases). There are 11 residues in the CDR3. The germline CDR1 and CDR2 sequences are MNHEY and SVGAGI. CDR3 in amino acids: CASSYGQTQYF. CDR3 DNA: TGTGCCAGCAGTTACGGACAGACACAGTACTTC.

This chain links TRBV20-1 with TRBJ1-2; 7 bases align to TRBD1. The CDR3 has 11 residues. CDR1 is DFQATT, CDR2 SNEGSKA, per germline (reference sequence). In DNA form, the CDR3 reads TGCAGCGCCCGGACAGGATATGGCTACACCTTC. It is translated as CSARTGYGYTF.

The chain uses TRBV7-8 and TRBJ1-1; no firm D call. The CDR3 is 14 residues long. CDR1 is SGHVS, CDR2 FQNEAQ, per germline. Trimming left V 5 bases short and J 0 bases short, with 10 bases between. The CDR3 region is CASSGVTLNTEAFF. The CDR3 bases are TGTGCCAGCAGCGGCGTTACTTTGAACACTGAAGCTTTCTTT.

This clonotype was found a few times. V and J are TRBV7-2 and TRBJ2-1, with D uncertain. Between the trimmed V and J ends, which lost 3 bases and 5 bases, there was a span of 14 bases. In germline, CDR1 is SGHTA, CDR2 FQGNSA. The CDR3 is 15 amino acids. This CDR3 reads CASSFTSHWNNEQFF. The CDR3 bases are TGTGCCAGCAGCTTTACTTCGCACTGGAACAATGAGCAGTTCTTC.

CDR3 sequence reads: CASSLSGSRYNEQFF. The CDR3 nucleotides read TGTGCCAGCAGCCTTAGCGGGAGCCGGTACAATGAGCAGTTCTTC. The rearrangement links TRBV7-6 to TRBJ2-1; TRBD2 matches at 9 bases. Germline V gives CDR1 SGHVS, CDR2 FNYEAQ. The trim removed 5 bases at V and 4 bases at J, leaving 6 bases unmatched. There are 15 residues in the CDR3.